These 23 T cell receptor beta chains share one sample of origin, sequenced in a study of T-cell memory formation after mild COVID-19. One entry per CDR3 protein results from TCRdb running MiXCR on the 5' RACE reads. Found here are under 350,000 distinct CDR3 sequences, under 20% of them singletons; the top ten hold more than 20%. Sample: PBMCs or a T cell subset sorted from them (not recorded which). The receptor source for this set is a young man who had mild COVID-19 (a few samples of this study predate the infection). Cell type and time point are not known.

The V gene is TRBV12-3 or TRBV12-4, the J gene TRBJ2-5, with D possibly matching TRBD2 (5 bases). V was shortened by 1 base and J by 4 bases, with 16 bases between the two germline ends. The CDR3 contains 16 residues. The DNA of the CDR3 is TGTGCCAGCAGTTTAGGTGAAGGATTGGAGGCAGAGACCCAGTACTTC. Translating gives CASSLGEGLEAETQYF.

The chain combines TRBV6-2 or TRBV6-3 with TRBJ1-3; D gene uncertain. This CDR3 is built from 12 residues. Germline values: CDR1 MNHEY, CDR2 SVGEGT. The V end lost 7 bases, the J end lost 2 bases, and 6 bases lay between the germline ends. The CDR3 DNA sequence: TGTGCCAGCACTCGACCTGGAAACACCATATATTTT. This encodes CASTRPGNTIYF.

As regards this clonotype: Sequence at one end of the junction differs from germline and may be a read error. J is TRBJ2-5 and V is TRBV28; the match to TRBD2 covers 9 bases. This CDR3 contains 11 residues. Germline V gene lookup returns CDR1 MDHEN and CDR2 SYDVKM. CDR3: CASSSGLALRF. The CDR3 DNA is TGTGCCAGCAGTTCCGGACTAGCGCTACGCTTC.

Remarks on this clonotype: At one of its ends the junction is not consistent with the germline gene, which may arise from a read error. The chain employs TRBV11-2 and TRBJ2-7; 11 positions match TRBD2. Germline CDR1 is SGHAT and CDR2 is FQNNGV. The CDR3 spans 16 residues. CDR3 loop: CASSLELAGGFYEQYF. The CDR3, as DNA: TGTGCCAGCAGCCTAGAGCTAGCGGGGGGTTTCTACGAGCAGTACTTC.

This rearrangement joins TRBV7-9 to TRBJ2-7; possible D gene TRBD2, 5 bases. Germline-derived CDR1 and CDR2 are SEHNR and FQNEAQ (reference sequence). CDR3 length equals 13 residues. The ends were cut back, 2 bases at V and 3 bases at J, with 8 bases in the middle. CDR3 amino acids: CASSLWTGYEQYF. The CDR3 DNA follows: TGTGCCAGCAGCTTATGGACTGGCTACGAGCAGTACTTC.

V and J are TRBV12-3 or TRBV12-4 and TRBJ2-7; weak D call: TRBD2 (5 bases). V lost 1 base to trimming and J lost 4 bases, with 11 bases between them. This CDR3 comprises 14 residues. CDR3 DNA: TGTGCCAGCAGTTTAGACGGGAACCCGTACGAGCAGTACTTC. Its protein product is CASSLDGNPYEQYF.

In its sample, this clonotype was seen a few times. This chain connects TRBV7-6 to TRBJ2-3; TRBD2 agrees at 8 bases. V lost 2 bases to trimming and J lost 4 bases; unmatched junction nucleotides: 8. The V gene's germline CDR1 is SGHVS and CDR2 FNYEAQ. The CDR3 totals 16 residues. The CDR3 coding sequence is TGTGCCAGCAGCTTAAAGGGACTAGTTTGGCCAGATACGCAGTATTTT. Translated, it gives CASSLKGLVWPDTQYF.

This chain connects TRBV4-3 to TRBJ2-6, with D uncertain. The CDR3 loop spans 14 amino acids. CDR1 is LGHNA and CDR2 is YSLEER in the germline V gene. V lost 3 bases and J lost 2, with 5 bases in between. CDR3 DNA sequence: TGCGCCAGCAGCCATGGGACTGGGGCCAACGTCCTGACTTTC. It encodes CASSHGTGANVLTF.

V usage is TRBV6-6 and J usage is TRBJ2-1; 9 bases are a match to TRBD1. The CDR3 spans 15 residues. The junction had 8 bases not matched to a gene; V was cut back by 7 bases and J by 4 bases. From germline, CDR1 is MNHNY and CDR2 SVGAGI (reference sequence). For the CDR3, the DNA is TGTGCCAGCACTGCTACAGGGGGCACTTACAATGAGCAGTTCTTC. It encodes CASTATGGTYNEQFF.

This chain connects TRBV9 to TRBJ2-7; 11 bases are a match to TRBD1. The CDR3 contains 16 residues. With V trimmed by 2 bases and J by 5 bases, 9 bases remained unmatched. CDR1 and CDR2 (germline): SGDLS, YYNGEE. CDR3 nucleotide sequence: TGTGCCAGCAGCGTCACTTATGGACAGGGGGCCCACGAGCAGTACTTC. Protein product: CASSVTYGQGAHEQYF.

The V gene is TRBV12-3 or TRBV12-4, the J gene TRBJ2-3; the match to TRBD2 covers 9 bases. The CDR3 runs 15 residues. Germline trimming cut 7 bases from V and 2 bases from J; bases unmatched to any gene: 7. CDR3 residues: CASTAPSGATDTQYF. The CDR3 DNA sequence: TGTGCCAGCACCGCACCTAGCGGGGCCACAGATACGCAGTATTTT.

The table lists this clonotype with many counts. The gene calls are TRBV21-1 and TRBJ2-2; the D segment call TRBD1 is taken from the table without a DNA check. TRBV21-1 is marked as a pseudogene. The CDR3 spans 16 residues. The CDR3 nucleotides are TGTGCCAGCAGCACCAGGGACAGGGGGGCCACCGGGGAGCTGTTTTTT. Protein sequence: CASSTRDRGATGELFF.

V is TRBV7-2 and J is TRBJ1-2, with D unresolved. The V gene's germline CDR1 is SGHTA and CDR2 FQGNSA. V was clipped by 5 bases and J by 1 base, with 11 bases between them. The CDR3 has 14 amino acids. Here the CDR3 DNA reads TGTGCCAGCAGCCCAAGGCTGGATAACTATGGCTACACCTTC. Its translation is CASSPRLDNYGYTF. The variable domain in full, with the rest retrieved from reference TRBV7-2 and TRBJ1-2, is GAGVSQSPSNKVTEKGKDVELRCDPISGHTALYWYRQSLGQGLEFLIYFQGNSAPDKSGLPSDRFSAERTGGSVSTLTIQRTQQEDSAVYLCASSPRLDNYGYTFGSGTRLTVV.

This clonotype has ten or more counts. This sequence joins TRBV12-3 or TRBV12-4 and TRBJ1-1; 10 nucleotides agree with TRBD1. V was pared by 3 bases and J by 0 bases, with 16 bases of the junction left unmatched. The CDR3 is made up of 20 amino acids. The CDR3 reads CASSFLRGGTGDLVNTEAFF. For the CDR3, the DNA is TGTGCCAGCAGTTTTCTTAGGGGCGGGACAGGGGATCTCGTGAACACTGAAGCTTTCTTT.

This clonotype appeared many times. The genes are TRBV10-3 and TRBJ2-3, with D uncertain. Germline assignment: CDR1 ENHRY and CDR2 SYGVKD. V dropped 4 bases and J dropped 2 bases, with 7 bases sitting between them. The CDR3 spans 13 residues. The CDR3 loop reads CAISVRYTDTQYF. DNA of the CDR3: TGTGCCATCAGTGTTAGGTACACAGATACGCAGTATTTT.

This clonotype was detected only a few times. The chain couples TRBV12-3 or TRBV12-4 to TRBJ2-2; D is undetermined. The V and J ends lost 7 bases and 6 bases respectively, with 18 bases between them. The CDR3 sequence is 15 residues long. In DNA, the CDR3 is TGTGCCAGCACCCTTAAGGAGCGCCAAGCCGGGGAGCTGTTTTTT. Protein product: CASTLKERQAGELFF.

The CDR3 DNA reads as TGCAGTGCTAGGTTGACTAGCGGGGGACAAGAGACCCAGTACTTC. Translation: CSARLTSGGQETQYF. V gene TRBV20-1 combines with J gene TRBJ2-5, with 12 bases identical to TRBD2. Trimming at V came to 3 bases and at J to 2 bases, leaving 4 bases not matched to a gene. Germline CDR1 DFQATT, CDR2 SNEGSKA (reference sequence). This CDR3 region has 15 residues.

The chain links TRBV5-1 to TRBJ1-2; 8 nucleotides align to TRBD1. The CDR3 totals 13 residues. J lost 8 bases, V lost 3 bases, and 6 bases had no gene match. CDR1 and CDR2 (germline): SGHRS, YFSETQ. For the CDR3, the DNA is TGCGCCAGCAGCTCGACAGGGGATGAAGGCTACACCTTC. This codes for CASSSTGDEGYTF.

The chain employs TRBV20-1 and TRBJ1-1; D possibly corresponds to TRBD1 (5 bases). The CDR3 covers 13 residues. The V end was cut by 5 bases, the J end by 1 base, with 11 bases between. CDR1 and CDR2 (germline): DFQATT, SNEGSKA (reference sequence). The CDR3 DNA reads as TGCAGTGCTCCGGGACTGCAGAACACTGAAGCTTTCTTT. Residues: CSAPGLQNTEAFF.

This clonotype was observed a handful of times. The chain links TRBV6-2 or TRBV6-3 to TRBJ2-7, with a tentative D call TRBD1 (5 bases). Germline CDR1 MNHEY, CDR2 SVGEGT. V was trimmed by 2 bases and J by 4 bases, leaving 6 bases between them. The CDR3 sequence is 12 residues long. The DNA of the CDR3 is TGTGCCAGCAGTTACAAGGGGTACGAGCAGTACGTC. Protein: CASSYKGYEQYV.

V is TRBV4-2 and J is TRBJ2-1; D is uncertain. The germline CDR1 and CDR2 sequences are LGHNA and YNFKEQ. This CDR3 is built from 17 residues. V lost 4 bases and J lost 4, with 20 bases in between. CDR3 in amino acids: CASSLSLWVKTYNEQFF. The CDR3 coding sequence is TGTGCCAGCAGCCTAAGCCTATGGGTGAAGACTTACAATGAGCAGTTCTTC.

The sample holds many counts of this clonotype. As DNA, the CDR3 is TGCGCCAGCAGCTTGGCCGCAGGGGAGACCCAGTACTTC. Translating it yields CASSLAAGETQYF. V is TRBV5-1 and J is TRBJ2-5, with D perhaps matching TRBD1 (5 bases). The CDR3 extends over 13 amino acids. The V gene's germline CDR1 is SGHRS and CDR2 YFSETQ. Trimming pared 0 bases from V and 5 bases from J, leaving 8 bases between. The complete variable domain, with remaining parts taken from reference TRBV5-1 and TRBJ2-5, reads KAGVTQTPRYLIKTRGQQVTLSCSPISGHRSVSWYQQTPGQGLQFLFEYFSETQRNKGNFPGRFSGRQFSNSRSEMNVSTLELGDSALYLCASSLAAGETQYFGPGTRLLVL.

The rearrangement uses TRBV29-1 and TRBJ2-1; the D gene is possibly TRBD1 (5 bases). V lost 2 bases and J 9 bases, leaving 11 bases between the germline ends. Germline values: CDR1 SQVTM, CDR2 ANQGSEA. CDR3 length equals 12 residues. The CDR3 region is CSVERGEREQFF. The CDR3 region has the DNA TGCAGCGTTGAAAGGGGCGAACGTGAGCAGTTCTTC.